This TCR beta chain stems from a study of cytotoxic CD8 clonotypes in ibrutinib-treated CLL. Repertoires were generated with immunoSEQ multiplex PCR, while TCRdb's copy carries only in-frame clones and drops some. The sample includes some 200,000 clones, 72% of them seen just once. This TCR came from a human donor with chronic lymphocytic leukemia. The sequences come from PBMCs, collected after 24 months of ibrutinib treatment.

As DNA, the CDR3 is TGTGCCAGCAGCCGACTAACAAGGGGGCAAGAGACCCAGTACTTC. It is translated as CASSRLTRGQETQYF. The chain links TRBV9 to TRBJ2-5, with D possibly TRBD1 on 6 matching bases. Trimming took off 4 bases at V and 2 bases at J, with 15 bases between the two ends. CDR1 is SGDLS and CDR2 is YYNGEE in the germline V gene. The CDR3 is made up of 15 amino acids.